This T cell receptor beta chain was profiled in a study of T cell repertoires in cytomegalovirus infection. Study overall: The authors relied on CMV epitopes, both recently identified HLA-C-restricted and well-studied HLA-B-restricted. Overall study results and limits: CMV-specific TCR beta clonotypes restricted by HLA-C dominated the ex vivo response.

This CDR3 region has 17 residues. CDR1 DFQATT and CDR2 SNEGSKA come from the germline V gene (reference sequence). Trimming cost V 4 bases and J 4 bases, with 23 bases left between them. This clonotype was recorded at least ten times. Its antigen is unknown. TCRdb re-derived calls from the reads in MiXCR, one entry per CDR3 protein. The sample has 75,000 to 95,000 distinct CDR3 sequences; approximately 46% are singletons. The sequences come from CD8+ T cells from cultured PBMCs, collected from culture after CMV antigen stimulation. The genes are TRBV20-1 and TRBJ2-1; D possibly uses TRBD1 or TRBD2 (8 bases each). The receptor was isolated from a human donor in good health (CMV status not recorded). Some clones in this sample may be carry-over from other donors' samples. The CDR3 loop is CSATRPGGGRIYNEQFF. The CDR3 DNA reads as TGCAGTGCTACCCGTCCAGGGGGCGGGAGGATTTACAATGAGCAGTTCTTC.